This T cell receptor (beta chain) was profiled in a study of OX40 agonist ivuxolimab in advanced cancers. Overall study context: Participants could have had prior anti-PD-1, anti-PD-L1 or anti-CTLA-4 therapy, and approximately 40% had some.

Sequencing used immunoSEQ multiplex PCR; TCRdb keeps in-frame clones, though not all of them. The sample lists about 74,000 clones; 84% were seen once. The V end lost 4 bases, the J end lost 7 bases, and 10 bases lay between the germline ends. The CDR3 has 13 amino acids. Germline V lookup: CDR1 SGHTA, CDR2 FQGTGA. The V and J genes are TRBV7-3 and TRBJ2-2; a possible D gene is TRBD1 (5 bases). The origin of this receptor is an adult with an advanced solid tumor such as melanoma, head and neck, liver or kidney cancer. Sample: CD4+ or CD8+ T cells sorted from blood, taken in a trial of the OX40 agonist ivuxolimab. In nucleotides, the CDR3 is TGTGCCAGCAGCTCCCTAGGGGTCGGGGAGCTGTTTTTT. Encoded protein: CASSSLGVGELFF.